The clone carrying this TCR beta chain was seen only once. What it binds is unknown. The data derive from a study of blood T cells in healthy people across ages. Study-wide points: There were more naive CD4+ cells and higher diversity in long-lived donors than in aged donors.

Primers used in a second PCR of about 6 to 11 cycles were a sample-barcoded 5' primer and a J-beta primer mix. Each CDR3 protein is one row after TCRdb ran MiXCR on the 5' RACE reads. This table has about 1,600,000 distinct CDR3 sequences, 42% appearing once. The CDR3 covers 14 residues. The ends were cut back, 5 bases at V and 8 bases at J, with 18 bases in the middle. The sequencing sample was made of blood. The clonotype comes from a woman aged 18-30 years in good health. This chain connects TRBV12-3 or TRBV12-4 to TRBJ1-2, with D hard to call. The CDR3 nucleotides read TGTGCCAGCAGTCGAATCCCAGGCCGCACAGGCTACACCTTC. Its translation is CASSRIPGRTGYTF.